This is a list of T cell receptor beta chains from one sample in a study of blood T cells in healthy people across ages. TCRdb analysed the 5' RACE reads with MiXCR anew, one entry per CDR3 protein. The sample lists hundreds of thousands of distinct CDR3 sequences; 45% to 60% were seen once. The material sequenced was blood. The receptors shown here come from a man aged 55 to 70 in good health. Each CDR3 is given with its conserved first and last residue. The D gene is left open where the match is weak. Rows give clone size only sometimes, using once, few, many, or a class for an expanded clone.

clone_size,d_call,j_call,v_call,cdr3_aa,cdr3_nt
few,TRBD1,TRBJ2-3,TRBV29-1,CSVGQGNTDTQYF,TGCAGCGTTGGACAGGGAAACACAGATACGCAGTATTTT
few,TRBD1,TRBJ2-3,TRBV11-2,CASSLTGGRSDTQYF,TGTGCCAGCAGCCTGACAGGGGGAAGGTCAGATACGCAGTATTTT
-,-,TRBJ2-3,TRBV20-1,CNAWETGRTDTQYF,TGCAATGCTTGGGAAACGGGTAGGACAGATACGCAGTATTTT
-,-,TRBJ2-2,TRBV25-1,CASRGRGNGELFF,TGTGCCAGTAGAGGGAGGGGGAACGGGGAGCTGTTTTTT
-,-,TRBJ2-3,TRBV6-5,CASRRSASTDTQYF,TGTGCCAGCAGACGGAGCGCCTCCACAGATACGCAGTATTTT
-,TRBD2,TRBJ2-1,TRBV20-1,CSAPGGPASYNEQFF,TGCAGTGCCCCGGGGGGGCCGGCGTCCTACAATGAGCAGTTCTTC
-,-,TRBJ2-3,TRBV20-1,CSAPVSFPTSTDTQYF,TGCAGTGCCCCGGTTTCGTTTCCGACTAGCACAGATACGCAGTATTTT
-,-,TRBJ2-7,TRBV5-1,CASGVASAYEQYF,TGCGCCAGCGGCGTGGCTAGCGCCTACGAGCAGTACTTC
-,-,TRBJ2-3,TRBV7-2,CACSLVVSDTQYF,TGTGCCTGCAGCTTAGTAGTCTCAGATACGCAGTATTTT
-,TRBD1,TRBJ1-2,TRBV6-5,CASTIGQGGYGYTF,TGTGCCAGCACAATAGGACAGGGAGGTTATGGCTACACCTTC
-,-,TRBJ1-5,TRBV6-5,CASSTYAQPQHF,TGTGCCAGCAGTACCTACGCTCAGCCCCAGCATTTT
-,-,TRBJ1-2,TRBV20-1,CSANQGTAYGYTF,TGCAGTGCTAACCAGGGTACCGCCTATGGCTACACCTTC
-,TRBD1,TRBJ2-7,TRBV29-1,CSVQGFMGSGQGNEQYF,TGCAGCGTTCAAGGATTTATGGGGTCCGGACAGGGCAACGAGCAGTACTTC
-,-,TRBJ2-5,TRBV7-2,CASSKRLAETQYF,TGTGCCAGCAGCAAGCGCCTAGCAGAGACCCAGTACTTC
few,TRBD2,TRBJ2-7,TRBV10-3,CAISESPSGGYNEQYF,TGTGCCATCAGTGAGTCGCCGAGCGGGGGGTACAATGAGCAGTACTTC
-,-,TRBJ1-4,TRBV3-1,CASSQGAGRVATNEKLFF,TGTGCCAGCAGCCAAGGAGCAGGGAGGGTTGCAACTAATGAAAAACTGTTTTTT
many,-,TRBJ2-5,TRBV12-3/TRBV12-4,CASSSARSETQYF,TGTGCCAGCAGTTCGGCCCGTTCGGAGACCCAGTACTTC
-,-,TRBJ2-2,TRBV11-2,CASSLGGARTGELFF,TGTGCCAGCAGCTTAGGGGGGGCCCGCACCGGGGAGCTGTTTTTT
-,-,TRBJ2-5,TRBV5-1,CASHKTIETQYF,TGCGCCAGTCATAAAACCATAGAGACCCAGTACTTC
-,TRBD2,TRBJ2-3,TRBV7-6,CASSLRASGGPFDTQYF,TGTGCCAGCAGCCTACGGGCTAGCGGGGGGCCTTTCGATACGCAGTATTTT
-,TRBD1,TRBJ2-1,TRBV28,CASRFGTENNEQFF,TGTGCCAGCAGATTCGGGACAGAGAACAATGAGCAGTTCTTC
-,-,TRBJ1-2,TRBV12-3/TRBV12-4,CASSLAWGSQGDGYTF,TGTGCCAGCAGTTTAGCGTGGGGATCCCAAGGGGATGGCTACACCTTC